This T cell receptor beta chain was captured by sequencing in a study of T cells in Graves' hyperthyroidism and ophthalmopathy (dated by TCRdb to between 2019 and 2020). Regarding the study in general: Peripheral blood was collected at initial diagnosis, before any treatment. To identify TCR V-J signatures that set the groups apart, the researchers used a discovery cohort of about a hundred patients, made up of roughly 40 with Graves' ophthalmopathy and about 55 with stable Graves' hyperthyroidism. An independent validation cohort of 18 to 20 hyperthyroidism patients and more than 15 patients who later progressed to ophthalmopathy tested prospective prediction of ophthalmopathy. For training and testing, the approximately 92 patients in the discovery cohort were randomly divided in a 7:3 ratio. The study also compared thyroid tissue and blood T-cell repertoires from five or six Graves' hyperthyroidism patients. Following sampling, methimazole starting at 30 mg daily was given to hyperthyroidism patients, and high-dose intravenous methylprednisolone was given to ophthalmopathy patients. According to the paper, TCR Vbeta CDR3 sequencing was carried out on over 130 peripheral blood samples, which came from fewer than 50 ophthalmopathy, 70 to 80 hyperthyroidism and roughly 17 progressor patients.

General study outcomes and caveats: No statistical method was used to fix the sample size in advance, and group allocation was not hidden from the investigators. Blood samples also contained most of the expanded thyroid clonotypes (frequency above 0.001), which suggests that blood repertoires may reflect thyroid immune responses. A 13 V-J signature model separated ophthalmopathy from stable hyperthyroidism, with about 90% sensitivity and roughly 82% specificity in cross-validation and 80%/75% in testing. During validation, the model predicted progression to ophthalmopathy a median of roughly six months ahead of onset, with more than 60% sensitivity and roughly 75% specificity.

CDR1 LGHDT and CDR2 YNNKEL are derived from the germline V gene (reference sequence). Taken from cysteine to phenylalanine, the CDR3 has 14 residues. Of all the DNA, just the CDR3 is kept, 42 bases in frame from base 1. V is cut by 4 bases and J by 13 bases, and the space between the germline ends is 22 bases. This clonotype was detected many times. Which antigen it targets is not known. No qualities accompany the bases; no much larger clone lies one base away. Stable Graves' hyperthyroidism was defined as the absence of progression to ophthalmopathy over 18 months of follow-up. The hyperthyroidism patients were between 18 and 65 years old and newly diagnosed, with a disease duration of less than 2 months. Any patient with an uncontrolled infection, another autoimmune disease, pregnancy or lactation was excluded. Clinical symptoms, serum thyroxine and TRAb, thyroid ultrasound, and orbital computed tomography formed the basis for the diagnoses. Ficoll-Paque density gradient centrifugation was used to isolate PBMCs from about 9 ml of fresh peripheral blood. Total RNA was extracted with Trizol reagent, and quality was checked on an Agilent 2100 Bioanalyzer.

Amplification of TCR beta CDR3 regions was carried out from RNA transcripts. A first-round RT-PCR of the TCR CDR3 used the HTBI primer set with the Qiagen OneStep RT-PCR kit. Libraries were constructed in a second round of multiplex PCR, after which size selection and purification were performed. Paired-end sequencing of the libraries was performed with 100 bp reads on an Illumina HiSeq2000. Turning to the authors' computational methods: SOAPnuke was used to process the raw data, throwing out any read that contained adapters or uncalled bases, had a mean Phred below 15, or lacked an exact constant-primer or identifier match. COPE v1.2.5 was used to merge high-quality paired reads, and clonotypes were defined as unique nucleotide sequences. MiTCR v1.1 was used to align the clonotypes against IMGT TRBV, TRBD and TRBJ reference segments. The analysis was restricted to V-J combinations with a frequency above 0.0001, which together covered about 99% of the repertoires. A TCS score was defined as the ratio between F50 (clonal expansion) and ExV (chaos), using BLOSUM62-based TCRdist between CDR3 peptides within each V-J. Welch's t-statistics and random forest reduced around 520 V-J features to some 14, which were used in a naive Bayes classifier (R e1071). The public reads were reprocessed in TCRdb via fastp at Q25 and MiXCR, keeping in-frame beta chains. One record per CDR3 amino acid sequence lists the most common genes and DNA. None of the V and J calls come from the authors' own analysis; TCRdb made them. The sample table contains about 400,000 distinct CDR3 sequences; only one count was recorded for about a sixth of them. Roughly 8% of the sample is held by the ten biggest clonotypes.

Input material: blood. The rearranged chain carries TRBV3-1 and TRBJ1-1; TRBD1 is a weak D gene call, 5 bases matching. The clonotype comes from a woman aged 18-29 years with Graves' hyperthyroidism. The sequenced DNA: TGTGCCAGCAGCCCATCCGGGGACCCGGGCCTCTATTTCTTT. This encodes CASSPSGDPGLYFF.